This record concerns one T cell receptor (beta chain) sequence. The PCR made use of 60 Vbeta and 13 Jbeta primers. Profiled with immunoSEQ multiplex PCR; TCRdb holds only in-frame clones, not every one. Altogether around 200,000 clones are present, roughly four fifths being singletons, with the ten largest covering 1.5% to 2%. Unmatched junction bases numbered 5, after V lost 7 bases and J lost 7 bases. Germline V lookup: CDR1 LNHDA, CDR2 SQIVND (reference sequence). The length of the CDR3 is 13 residues. The data were obtained in a study of cytomegalovirus exposure and HLA in healthy donors. The source material was PBMCs. V usage is TRBV19 and J usage is TRBJ2-7; TRBD2 matches 12 bases. The TCR originated in a man in his fifties in good health and CMV-seronegative. The CDR3: CASTATSGSEQYF. CDR3 bases: TGTGCCAGTACCGCGACTAGCGGGAGTGAGCAGTACTTC.